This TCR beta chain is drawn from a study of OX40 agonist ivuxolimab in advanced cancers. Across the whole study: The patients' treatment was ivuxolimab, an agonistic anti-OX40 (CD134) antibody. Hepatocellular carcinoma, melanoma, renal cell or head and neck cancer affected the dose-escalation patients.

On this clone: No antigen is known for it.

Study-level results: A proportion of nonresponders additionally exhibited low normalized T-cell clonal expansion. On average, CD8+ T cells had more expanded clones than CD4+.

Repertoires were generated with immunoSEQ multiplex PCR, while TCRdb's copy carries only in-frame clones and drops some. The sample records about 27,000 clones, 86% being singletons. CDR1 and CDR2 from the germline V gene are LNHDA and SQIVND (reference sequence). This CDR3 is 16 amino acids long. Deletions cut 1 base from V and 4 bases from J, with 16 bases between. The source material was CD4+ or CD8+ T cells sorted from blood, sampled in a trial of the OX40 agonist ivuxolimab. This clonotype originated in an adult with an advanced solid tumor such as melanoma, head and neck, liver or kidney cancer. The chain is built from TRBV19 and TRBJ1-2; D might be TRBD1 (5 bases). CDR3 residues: CASSIGTGWGLYGYTF. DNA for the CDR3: TGTGCCAGTAGTATAGGAACTGGATGGGGACTCTATGGCTACACCTTC.